This T cell receptor beta chain was recovered during a study of cytomegalovirus exposure and HLA in healthy donors (dated by TCRdb to 2016 to 2017). Broadly, across the study: An earlier analysis of 587 of the donors reported 276 Gb of sequence data and 117 million unique TCR beta sequences obtained from about 180 million T cells. About 280 gigabases of sequencing data and 75 million to 85 million unique TCR sequences made up an early release that covered roughly 670 HLA-typed donors. Among the roughly 430 genotyped donors, under 90% belonged to the genetic ancestry cluster associated with self-reported Caucasian donors. The study aimed to test whether cataloging public T cell receptors could reveal signatures of past pathogen exposure. The study used immunosequencing to profile the T cell repertoires of some 600 subjects and linked those repertoires to cytomegalovirus serostatus. In addition to the first cohort of about 650 subjects, a separate validation cohort of approximately 120 different subjects was used. The study combined high-throughput TCR immunosequencing, statistical association of individual TCRs with disease status, and machine learning to predict cytomegalovirus infection status. To study patterns of TCR occurrence, a later analysis re-analyzed previously published TCR beta repertoires from 666 donors and added high-resolution HLA genotyping. Rather than drawing on any new phenotypic data, the later analysis identified candidate immune exposures from TCR beta sequences and the way those sequences occurred across donors. An earlier analysis of 587 of the donors used high-throughput TCR beta sequencing to judge whether each TCR beta V gene segment behaved as functional or pseudogenic. Alongside the repertoire data, information on donor age, sex, ethnicity and CMV serostatus was compiled. A later genetic analysis used genome-wide SNP genotypes for about 55% of the 666 donors, treating that subset as a discovery cohort. All discovery cohort repertoires had been generated using a single sequencing platform. Both class I and class II loci were covered by HLA typing, at four-digit resolution. Typing coverage varied by locus: roughly 629-640 donors for A, B, C, DRB1 and DQB1; approximately 500 for DQA1; nearly 610 for DPA1; approximately 490 for DPB1. About five DR-DQ haplotypes were handled as single units for association and clustering because linkage in the cohort was strong. Among about 410 genotyped donors of the cohort, an average of roughly 230,000 unique TCR beta nucleotide sequences was sequenced per donor, of which about 19% were non-productive.

CDR1 is given as GTSNPN and CDR2 as SVGIG, both from the germline V gene (reference sequence). Trimming accounts for 4 bases at V and 0 bases at J, while the number of junction bases matched to no gene is 12. The CDR3 goes from the cysteine to the phenylalanine over 16 residues. Just CDR3 DNA is preserved here, 48 bases in frame from base 1. In this sample, this clone turned up once. This receptor's antigen is unknown. Per-base quality was not reported, and no clone a single base away is much larger than it. The cohort was made up of 666 healthy bone marrow donors. All cohort members were sampled while nominally healthy, although unrecorded immune exposures were likely present. The donor tested CMV seronegative and was one of the 352 seronegative cohort members. Every donor gave a peripheral blood sample, and the peripheral blood mononuclear cells from that sample were used for TCR beta sequencing. The Qiagen DNeasy Blood Extraction Kit was used to extract genomic DNA from the blood cell samples.

Library construction relied on the immunoSEQ multiplex PCR assay. For the multiplex PCR, a mixture combining 60 forward primers for TCR Vbeta segments and 13 reverse primers for TCR Jbeta segments was used. A multiplex PCR assay on genomic DNA amplified the CDR3 region of rearranged TCR beta genes. The Illumina HiSeq System was used to sequence the amplified TCR beta libraries as 87-base-pair reads. From the authors' description of their analysis: A later analysis counted tens of millions of unique TCR beta chains across the 550 to 750 repertoires, and roughly 10 million of these chains were shared by at least two donors. Raw reads were error-corrected and collapsed into unique sequences by a nearest-neighbor algorithm in which closely related sequences were merged to remove PCR and sequencing errors. Alignment of CDR3 sequences to IMGT reference sequences was used to assign V, D and J gene segments. For a sequence to be retained, a match of at least six nucleotides to both a V gene segment and a J gene segment was required. A rearrangement counted as productive if the CDR3 had no stop codons and remained in frame with V and J, and every other rearrangement counted as non-productive. CDR3 was defined by IMGT convention, running from the second conserved V-encoded cysteine to the conserved J-encoded phenylalanine. Sequences without an unambiguous match to a single V gene segment were excluded from the earlier analysis of 500 to 700 of the donors. In an earlier analysis of a few hundred of the donors, V segments were called functional above 56.7% productive rearrangements and were called segregating when the between-donor standard deviation exceeded 5%. A statistical classification framework was built to diagnose cytomegalovirus status from the catalog of TCR beta chain sequences. A later analysis assigned V and J genes by comparing TCR nucleotide sequences with IMGT/GENE-DB human TR gene sequences. In a later analysis, CDR3 sequences and most-parsimonious VDJ recombination scenarios were assigned using the TCRdist pipeline. A later analysis defined each TCR beta chain by its CDR3 amino acid sequence plus V-gene family, and excluded reads lacking a unique V-gene family. In a later analysis, 450 to 600 highly shared, low-generation-probability nucleotide sequences were removed to address suspected cross-contamination and a sequencing artifact. A later analysis calculated a clonal expansion index for each public chain from normalized within-repertoire ranks of inferred template counts. A later analysis computed generation probabilities with a VDJ recombination model fitted to out-of-frame rearrangements, and checked the results against IGoR. Hypergeometric tests were used in a later analysis to score TCR-TCR, TCR-HLA and TCR-CMV co-occurrence, with a repertoire-size bias correction applied to the TCR pairs. In a later analysis, false discovery rates were estimated by permuting HLA or CMV assignments 20 times. In a later analysis, co-occurring TCRs were grouped using DBSCAN, and TCRdist sequence similarity was added for clustering within HLA-allele-positive subsets. Repertoires with fewer than 30,000 or more than 120,000 public chains, plus five repertoires with anomalous nucleotide sharing, were excluded from co-occurrence clustering. TCRdb's version of the immuneACCESS table is confined to in-frame rearrangements and falls short of the full clone set. An unresolved V gene accounts for under half of the shortfall where checked; the remainder is of unknown origin. V, J and clone size are taken as reported in that table, and D and trimming were inferred from the DNA itself. The sample includes some 220,000 clones, with approximately 78% observed a single time. The top ten clonotypes cover under 0.6% of the sample.

Broader findings and caveats from the paper: In a later analysis, HLA-associated TCR beta chains showed more clonal expansion and lower generation probabilities than non-associated chains that were equally common. Three of the identified cytomegalovirus-associated TCR beta chains were confirmed in vitro to be specific for cytomegalovirus antigens. A further reported finding was that TCR beta sequences accurately predicted the HLA-A and HLA-B alleles for most subjects in the first cohort. Strong co-occurrence of HLA alleles, especially DR and DQ, made assigning TCR associations to individual alleles difficult. In this cohort, only TCR beta chains were sequenced, and detectable features were limited by the absence of alpha or paired-chain data. According to a later analysis, most CMV-associated TCR beta chains appeared to be HLA-restricted, and the HLA associations seemed to be driven largely by CMV exposure. The authors suggested that the approach could potentially be extended to other disease states and immunological phenotypes. A later genetic analysis associated a missense DCLRE1C variant with V-gene and J-gene trimming of TCR beta chains, and an independent cohort replicated the association. Because HLA typing was missing for some donors at each locus, association tests included only the typed subset. A group of highly shared sequence variants was considered likely to be a technical artifact of the sequencing pipeline. In a later analysis, several top co-occurrence clusters were reported to appear linked to parvovirus B19, influenza, CMV and Epstein-Barr virus. The presence/absence analyses assumed that sequencing depth was roughly uniform across donors, and that assumption may not be true. The earlier analysis of about 600 of the donors excluded seventeen rarely observed V segments, including chromosome 9 orphons, because counts were too low. Cytomegalovirus status was reported to be diagnosed by the classifier with high specificity and sensitivity in both the original and validation cohorts. An earlier analysis of around 600 of the donors showed that most TCR beta V segments appeared in productive rearrangements either about 90% or about 30% of the time, which broadly matched IMGT annotations. Specific HLA alleles were associated with around 18,000 TCR beta sequences at a false discovery rate of 0.05 in a later analysis. According to a later analysis, TCR association rates differed among HLA loci, with DRB1 alleles showing the most associated TCRs and HLA-C alleles showing the fewest. Some IMGT-functional V segments, including TRBV6-2 and TRBV6-3, could not be told apart with the 87-base-pair reads, so those segments were excluded. Correlated functional status among segregating V segments might be attributable to linkage disequilibrium, but an unknown experimental factor could not be ruled out. Most TCR sequences were seen in very few donors, while some public TCRs were found in many individuals. The only immune exposure information available for the cohort was CMV serostatus. Compared with the roughly 600-donor mean, donors in an Asian-associated ancestry cluster had fewer N-insertions in productive TCRs, according to a later genetic analysis. The study listed over 150 TCR beta chains as associated with cytomegalovirus.

The source material was PBMCs. This chain joins TRBV30 to TRBJ2-7, with 7 middle bases fitting TRBD2. This TCR came from a boy aged 5-17 years in good health and CMV-seronegative. The base sequence is TGTGCCTGGACCCCGGGGGGACGGGCGAGCTCCTACGAGCAGTACTTC. Its protein is CAWTPGGRASSYEQYF.